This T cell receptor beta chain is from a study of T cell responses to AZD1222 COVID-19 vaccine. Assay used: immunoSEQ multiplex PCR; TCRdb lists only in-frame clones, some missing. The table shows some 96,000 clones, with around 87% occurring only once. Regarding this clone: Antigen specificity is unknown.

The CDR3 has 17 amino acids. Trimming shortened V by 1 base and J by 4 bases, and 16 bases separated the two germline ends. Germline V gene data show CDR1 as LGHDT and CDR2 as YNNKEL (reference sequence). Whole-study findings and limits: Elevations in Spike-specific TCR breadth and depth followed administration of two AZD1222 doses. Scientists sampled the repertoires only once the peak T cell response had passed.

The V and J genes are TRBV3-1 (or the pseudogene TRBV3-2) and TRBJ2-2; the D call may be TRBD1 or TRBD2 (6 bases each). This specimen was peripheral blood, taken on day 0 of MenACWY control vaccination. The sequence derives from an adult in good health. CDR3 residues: CASSQVEGGRGTGELFF. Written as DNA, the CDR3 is TGTGCCAGCAGCCAAGTGGAAGGGGGGCGGGGCACCGGGGAGCTGTTTTTT.